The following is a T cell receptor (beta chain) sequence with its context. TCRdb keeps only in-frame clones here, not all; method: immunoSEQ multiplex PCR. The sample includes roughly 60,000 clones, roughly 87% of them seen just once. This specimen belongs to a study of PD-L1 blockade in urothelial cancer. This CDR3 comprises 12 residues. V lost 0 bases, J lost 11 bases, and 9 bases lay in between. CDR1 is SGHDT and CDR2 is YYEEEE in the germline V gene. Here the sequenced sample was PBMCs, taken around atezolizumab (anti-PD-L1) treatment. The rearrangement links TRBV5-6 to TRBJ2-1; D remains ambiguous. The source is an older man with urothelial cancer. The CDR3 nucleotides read TGTGCCAGCAGCTTGGATAGGCGGCAGCAGTTCTTC. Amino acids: CASSLDRRQQFF.